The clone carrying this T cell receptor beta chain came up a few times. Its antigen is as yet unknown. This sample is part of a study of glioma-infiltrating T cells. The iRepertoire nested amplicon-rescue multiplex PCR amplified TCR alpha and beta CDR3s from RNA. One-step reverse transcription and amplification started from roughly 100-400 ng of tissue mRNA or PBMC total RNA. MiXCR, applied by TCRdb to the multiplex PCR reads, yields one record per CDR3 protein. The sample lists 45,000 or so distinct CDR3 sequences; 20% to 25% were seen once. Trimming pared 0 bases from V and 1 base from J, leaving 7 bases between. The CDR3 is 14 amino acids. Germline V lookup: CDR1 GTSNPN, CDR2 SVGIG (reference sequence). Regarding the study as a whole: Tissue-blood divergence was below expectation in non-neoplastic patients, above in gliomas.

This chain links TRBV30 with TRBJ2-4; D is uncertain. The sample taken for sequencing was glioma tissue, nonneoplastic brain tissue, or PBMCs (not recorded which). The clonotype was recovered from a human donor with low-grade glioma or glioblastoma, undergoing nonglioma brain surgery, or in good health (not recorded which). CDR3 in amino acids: CAWSVGMAKNIQYF. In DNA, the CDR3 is TGTGCCTGGAGTGTGGGGATGGCCAAAAACATTCAGTACTTC. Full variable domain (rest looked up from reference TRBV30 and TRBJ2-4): SQTIHQWPATLVQPVGSPLSLECTVEGTSNPNLYWYRQAAGRGLQLLFYSVGIGQISSEVPQNLSASRPQDRQFILSSKKLLLSDSGFYLCAWSVGMAKNIQYFGAGTRLSVL.